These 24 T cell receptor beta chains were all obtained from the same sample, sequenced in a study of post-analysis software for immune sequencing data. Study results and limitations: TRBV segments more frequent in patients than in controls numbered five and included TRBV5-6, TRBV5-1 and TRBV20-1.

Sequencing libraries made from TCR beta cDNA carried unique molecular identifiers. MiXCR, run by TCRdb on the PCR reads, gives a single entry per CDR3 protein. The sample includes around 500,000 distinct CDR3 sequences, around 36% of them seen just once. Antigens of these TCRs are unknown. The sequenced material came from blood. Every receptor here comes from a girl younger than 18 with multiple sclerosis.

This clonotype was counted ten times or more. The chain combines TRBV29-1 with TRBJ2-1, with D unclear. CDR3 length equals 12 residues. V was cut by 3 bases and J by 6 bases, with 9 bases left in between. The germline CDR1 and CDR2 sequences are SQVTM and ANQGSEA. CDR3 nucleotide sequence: TGCAGCGTTGATGTCGACGCCAATGAGCAGTTCTTC. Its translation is CSVDVDANEQFF.

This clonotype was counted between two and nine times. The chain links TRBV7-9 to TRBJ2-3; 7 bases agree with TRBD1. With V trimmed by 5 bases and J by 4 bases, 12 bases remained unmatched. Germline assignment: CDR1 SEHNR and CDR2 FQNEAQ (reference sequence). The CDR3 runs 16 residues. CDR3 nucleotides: TGTGCCAGCAGCCCTGGACAGGCCGGGTGGGCAGATACGCAGTATTTT. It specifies CASSPGQAGWADTQYF.

CDR3 sequence (DNA): TGCAGTGCTAGAAAGACAGGGGGCTCGGATGAGCAGTTCTTC. This codes for CSARKTGGSDEQFF. The chain has TRBV20-1 and TRBJ2-1, with 10 bases identical to TRBD1. From germline, CDR1 is DFQATT and CDR2 SNEGSKA (reference sequence). This CDR3 has 14 amino acids. After removal of 2 bases from V and 8 bases from J, the junction contained 6 bases not matched to a gene.

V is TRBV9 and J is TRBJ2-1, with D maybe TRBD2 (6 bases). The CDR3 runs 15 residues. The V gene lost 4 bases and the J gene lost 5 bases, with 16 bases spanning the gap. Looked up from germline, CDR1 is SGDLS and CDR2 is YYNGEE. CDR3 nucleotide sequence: TGTGCCAGCAGCACCGGAGGGTCTTGGGACAATGAGCAGTTCTTC. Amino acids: CASSTGGSWDNEQFF.

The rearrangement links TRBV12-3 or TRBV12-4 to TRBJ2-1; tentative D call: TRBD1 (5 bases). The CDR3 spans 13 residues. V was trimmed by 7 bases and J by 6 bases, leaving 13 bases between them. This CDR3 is CASTPRVVNEQFF. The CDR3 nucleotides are TGTGCCAGCACCCCCAGGGTCGTCAATGAGCAGTTCTTC.

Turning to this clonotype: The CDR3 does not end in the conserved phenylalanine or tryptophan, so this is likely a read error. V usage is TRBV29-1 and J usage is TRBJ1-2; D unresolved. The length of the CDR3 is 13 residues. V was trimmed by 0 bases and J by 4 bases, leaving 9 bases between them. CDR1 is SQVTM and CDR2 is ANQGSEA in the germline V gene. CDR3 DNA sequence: TGCAGCGTTGAAGAGGCAGGCGGCTATGGCTACACCTGC. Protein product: CSVEEAGGYGYTC.

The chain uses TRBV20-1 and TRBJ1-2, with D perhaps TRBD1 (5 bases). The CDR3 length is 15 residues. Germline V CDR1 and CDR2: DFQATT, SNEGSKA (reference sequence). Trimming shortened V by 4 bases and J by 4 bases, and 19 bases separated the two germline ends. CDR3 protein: CSATGQEELGYGYTF. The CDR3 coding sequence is TGCAGTGCTACAGGGCAGGAAGAGCTAGGCTATGGCTACACCTTC.

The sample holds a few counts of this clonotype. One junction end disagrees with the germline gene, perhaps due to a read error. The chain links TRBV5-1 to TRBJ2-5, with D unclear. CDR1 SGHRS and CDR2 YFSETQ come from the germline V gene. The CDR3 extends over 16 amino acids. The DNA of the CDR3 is TGTGCCAGCAGCTTGGGTCTGGCTGGCATACAAGAGACCCAGTACTTC. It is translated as CASSLGLAGIQETQYF.

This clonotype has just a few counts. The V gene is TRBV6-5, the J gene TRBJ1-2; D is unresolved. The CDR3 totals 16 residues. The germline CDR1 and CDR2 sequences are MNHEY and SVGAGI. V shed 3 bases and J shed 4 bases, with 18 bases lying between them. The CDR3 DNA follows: TGTGCCAGCAGTTATTCCACTCGTCTAGTTGGCTATGGCTACACCTTC. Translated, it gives CASSYSTRLVGYGYTF.

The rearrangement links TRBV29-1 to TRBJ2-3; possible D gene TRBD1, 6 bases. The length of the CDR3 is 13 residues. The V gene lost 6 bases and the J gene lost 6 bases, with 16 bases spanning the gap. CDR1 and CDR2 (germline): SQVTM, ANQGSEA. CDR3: CSVGAGTADTQYF. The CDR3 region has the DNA TGCAGCGTGGGGGCAGGGACGGCGGATACGCAGTATTTT.

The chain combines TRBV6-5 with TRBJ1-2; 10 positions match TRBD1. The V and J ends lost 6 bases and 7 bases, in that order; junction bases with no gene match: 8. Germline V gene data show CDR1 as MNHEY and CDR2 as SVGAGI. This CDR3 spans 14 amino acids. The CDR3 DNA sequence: TGTGCCAGCAGCTTGACAGGGGGCGATTTTGGCTACACCTTC. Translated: CASSLTGGDFGYTF.

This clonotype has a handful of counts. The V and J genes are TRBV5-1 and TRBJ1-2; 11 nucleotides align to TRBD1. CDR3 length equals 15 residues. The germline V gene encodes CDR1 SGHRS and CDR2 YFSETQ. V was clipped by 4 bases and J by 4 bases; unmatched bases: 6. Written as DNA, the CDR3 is TGCGCCAGCAGCACCACGGGACAGGGGGGCTATGGCTACACCTTC. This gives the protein CASSTTGQGGYGYTF.

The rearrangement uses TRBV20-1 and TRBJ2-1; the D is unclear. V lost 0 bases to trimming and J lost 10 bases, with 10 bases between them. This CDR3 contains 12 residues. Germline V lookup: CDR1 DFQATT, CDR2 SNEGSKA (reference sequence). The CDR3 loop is CSAREETYEQFF. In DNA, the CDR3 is TGCAGTGCTAGAGAAGAAACCTACGAGCAGTTCTTC.

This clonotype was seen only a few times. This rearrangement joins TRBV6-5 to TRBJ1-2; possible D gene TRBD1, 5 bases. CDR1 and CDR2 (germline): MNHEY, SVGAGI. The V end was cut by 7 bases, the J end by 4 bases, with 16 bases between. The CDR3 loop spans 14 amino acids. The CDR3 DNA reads TGTGCCAGCACCAAAGGGCGGGGGGGCTATGGCTACACCTTC. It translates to CASTKGRGGYGYTF.

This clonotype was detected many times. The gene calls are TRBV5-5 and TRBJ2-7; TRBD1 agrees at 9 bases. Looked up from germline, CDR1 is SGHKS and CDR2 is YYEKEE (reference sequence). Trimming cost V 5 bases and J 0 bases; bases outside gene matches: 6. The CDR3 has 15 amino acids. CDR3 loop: CASRRDRASSYEQYF. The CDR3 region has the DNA TGTGCCAGCAGAAGGGACAGGGCGTCCTCCTACGAGCAGTACTTC.

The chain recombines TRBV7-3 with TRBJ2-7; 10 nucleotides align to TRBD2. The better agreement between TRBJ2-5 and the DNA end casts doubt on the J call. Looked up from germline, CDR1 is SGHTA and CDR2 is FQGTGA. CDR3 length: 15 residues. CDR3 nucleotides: TGTGCCAGCAGCTTATTCGGACTAGCGGAAGAGACCCAGTACTTC. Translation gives CASSLFGLAEETQYF.

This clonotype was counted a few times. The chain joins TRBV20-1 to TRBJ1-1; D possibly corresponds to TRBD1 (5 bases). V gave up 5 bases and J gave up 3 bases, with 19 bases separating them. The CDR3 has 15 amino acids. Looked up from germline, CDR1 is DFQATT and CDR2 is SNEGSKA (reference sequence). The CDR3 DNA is TGCAGTGCTCGCAGGCTTGCCGAGGGGTACACTGAAGCTTTCTTT. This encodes CSARRLAEGYTEAFF.

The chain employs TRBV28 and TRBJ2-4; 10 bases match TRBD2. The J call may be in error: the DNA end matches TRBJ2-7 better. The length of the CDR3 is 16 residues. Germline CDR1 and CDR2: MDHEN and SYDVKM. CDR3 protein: CASSPIVAGGSYEQYF. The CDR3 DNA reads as TGTGCCAGCAGTCCCATAGTAGCGGGGGGCTCCTACGAGCAGTACTTC.

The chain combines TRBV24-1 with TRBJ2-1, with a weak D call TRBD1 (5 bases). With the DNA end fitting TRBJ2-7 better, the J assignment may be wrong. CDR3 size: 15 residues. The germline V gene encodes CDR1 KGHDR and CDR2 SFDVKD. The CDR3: CATSDQGLLYNEQYF. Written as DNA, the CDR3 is TGTGCCACCAGTGACCAGGGCCTCCTCTACAATGAGCAGTACTTC.

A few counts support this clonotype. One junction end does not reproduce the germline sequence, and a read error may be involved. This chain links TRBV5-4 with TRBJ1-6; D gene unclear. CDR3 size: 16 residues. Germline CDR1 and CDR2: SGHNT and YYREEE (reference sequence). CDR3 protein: CASSLEVSSYNSPLHF. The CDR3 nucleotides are TGTGCCAGCAGCTTGGAGGTCAGCTCCTATAATTCGCCCCTCCACTTT.

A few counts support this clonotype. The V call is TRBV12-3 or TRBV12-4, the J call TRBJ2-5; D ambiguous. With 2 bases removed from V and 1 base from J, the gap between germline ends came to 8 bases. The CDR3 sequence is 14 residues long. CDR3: CASSLRQSQETQYF. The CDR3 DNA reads TGTGCCAGCAGTTTAAGGCAGAGCCAAGAGACCCAGTACTTC.

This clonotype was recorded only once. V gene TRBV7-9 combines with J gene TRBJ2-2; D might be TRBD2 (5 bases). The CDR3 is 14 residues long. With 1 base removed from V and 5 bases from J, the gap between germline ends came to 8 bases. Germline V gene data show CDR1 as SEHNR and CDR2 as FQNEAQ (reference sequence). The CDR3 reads CASSLERETGELFF. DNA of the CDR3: TGTGCCAGCAGCTTAGAGAGGGAGACCGGGGAGCTGTTTTTT.

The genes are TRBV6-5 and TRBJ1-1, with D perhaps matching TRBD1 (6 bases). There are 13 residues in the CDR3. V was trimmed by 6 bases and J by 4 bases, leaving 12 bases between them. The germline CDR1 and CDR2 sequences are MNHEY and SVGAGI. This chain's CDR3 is CASRPTGFTEAFF. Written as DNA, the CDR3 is TGTGCCAGCAGACCCACAGGGTTCACTGAAGCTTTCTTT.

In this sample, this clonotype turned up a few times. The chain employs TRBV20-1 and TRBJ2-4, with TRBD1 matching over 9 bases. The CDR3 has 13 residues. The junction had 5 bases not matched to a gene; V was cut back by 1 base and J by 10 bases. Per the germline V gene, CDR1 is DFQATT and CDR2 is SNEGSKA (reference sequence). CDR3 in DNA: TGCAGTGCTAGAGTGGGGACAGGGTCTATTCAGTACTTC. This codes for CSARVGTGSIQYF.